Presented here are 13 T cell receptor beta chains from one specimen sequenced in a study of cytomegalovirus exposure and HLA in healthy donors. 60 Vbeta and 13 Jbeta primers were used in PCR. The repertoire was sequenced with immunoSEQ multiplex PCR; TCRdb's copy has only in-frame clones and lacks some. The sample consists of around 130,000 clones, 60% to 85% of them appearing once. Sequencing was done on a sample of PBMCs. The source of these receptors is a man aged 40-55 years in good health and CMV-seronegative.

The CDR3 DNA sequence: TGCGCCAGCAGTCTCCATAGCGGGAGAGGGGGCTACGAGCAGTACTTC. Protein product: CASSLHSGRGGYEQYF. This chain connects TRBV4-1 to TRBJ2-7, with 9 bases matching TRBD2. Germline CDR1 is MGHRA and CDR2 is YSYEKL. J gave up 3 bases and V 6 bases, and 12 bases lay outside the gene matches. The CDR3 contains 16 residues.

V and J are TRBV12-5 and TRBJ2-3; the D gene is possibly TRBD2 (5 bases). CDR1 and CDR2 (germline): LGHNT, FRNRAP. The CDR3 is made up of 14 amino acids. The ends were cut back, 5 bases at V and 1 base at J, with 10 bases in the middle. The CDR3 nucleotides are TGTGCTAGTGGTCCCCGAGCGGGCACAGATACGCAGTATTTT. Amino acids: CASGPRAGTDTQYF.

The rearrangement links TRBV28 to TRBJ1-2, with TRBD1 identical over 7 bases. Germline values: CDR1 MDHEN, CDR2 SYDVKM. V was clipped by 5 bases and J by 2 bases; unmatched bases: 5. This CDR3 spans 14 amino acids. CDR3 sequence reads: CASSPPTGNYGYTF. DNA of the CDR3: TGTGCCAGCAGTCCCCCGACAGGGAACTATGGCTACACCTTC.

The V gene is TRBV5-1, the J gene TRBJ1-1; 11 bases match TRBD1. This CDR3 is built from 16 residues. With 0 bases clipped from V and 5 bases from J, the junction kept 6 bases outside the gene matches. The germline V gene has CDR1 SGHRS and CDR2 YFSETQ. In DNA form, the CDR3 reads TGCGCCAGCAGCTTGGCGGGGACAGGGGGAAGTACTGAAGCTTTCTTT. Amino acids: CASSLAGTGGSTEAFF.

This chain uses TRBV7-9 with TRBJ2-7; 7 nucleotides line up with TRBD1. This CDR3 comprises 14 residues. V lost 2 bases and J lost 3; bases outside the gene matches: 4. Germline CDR1 is SEHNR and CDR2 is FQNEAQ (reference sequence). CDR3 amino acids: CASSLSDRDYEQYF. CDR3 sequence (DNA): TGTGCCAGCAGCTTATCAGACAGGGACTACGAGCAGTACTTC.

This clone came up once. The genes are TRBV11-2 and TRBJ2-7; 10 bases match TRBD1. CDR1 and CDR2 from the germline V gene are SGHAT and FQNNGV. Unmatched junction bases numbered 14, after V lost 1 base and J lost 2 bases. CDR3 length equals 19 residues. In DNA form, the CDR3 reads TGTGCCAGCAGCTTAGCCCATGAAACGGGACAGGGGCCCCCCTACGAGCAGTACTTC. It codes for CASSLAHETGQGPPYEQYF.

The gene calls are TRBV5-4 and TRBJ1-2, with D perhaps matching TRBD1 (6 bases). Germline-derived CDR1 and CDR2 are SGHNT and YYREEE (reference sequence). Trimming removed 4 bases from V and 2 bases from J, with 9 bases in between. The CDR3 consists of 13 residues. The CDR3 sequence is CASSLGQNYGYTF. CDR3 sequence (DNA): TGTGCCAGCAGCCTCGGACAGAACTATGGCTACACCTTC. Using reference TRBV5-4 and TRBJ1-2 for the parts outside the CDR3, the full variable domain is ETGVTQSPTHLIKTRGQQVTLRCSSQSGHNTVSWYQQALGQGPQFIFQYYREEENGRGNFPPRFSGLQFPNYSSELNVNALELDDSALYLCASSLGQNYGYTFGSGTRLTVV.

The chain is built from TRBV30 and TRBJ1-1; perhaps TRBD1 as D (6 bases). This CDR3 comprises 17 residues. V lost 2 bases, J lost 0 bases, and 19 bases lay in between. Germline V gives CDR1 GTSNPN, CDR2 SVGIG (reference sequence). In DNA form, the CDR3 reads TGTGCCTGGAGTTTTAGGACGGACAGATACATGAACACTGAAGCTTTCTTT. Its protein product is CAWSFRTDRYMNTEAFF.

The chain recombines TRBV28 with TRBJ2-7; a weak D match, TRBD1 (5 bases). Germline V lookup: CDR1 MDHEN, CDR2 SYDVKM. The CDR3 runs to 14 residues. The V gene lost 1 base and the J gene lost 1 base, with 8 bases spanning the gap. DNA of the CDR3: TGTGCCAGCAGTTTATCGGCAGGGTCCTACGAGCAGTACTTC. Its translation is CASSLSAGSYEQYF.

The chain carries TRBV15 and TRBJ2-3; maybe TRBD1 (6 bases). The CDR3 consists of 16 residues. Trimming shortened V by 2 bases and J by 2 bases, and 14 bases separated the two germline ends. Germline V lookup: CDR1 LNHNV, CDR2 YYDKDF (reference sequence). The CDR3 DNA is TGTGCCACCAGCAGATACCACAGGGCTTCCACAGATACGCAGTATTTT. Its translation is CATSRYHRASTDTQYF.

The J gene is TRBJ2-4, the V gene TRBV28, with 7 bases identical to TRBD2. The CDR3 is 18 residues long. Germline CDR1 MDHEN, CDR2 SYDVKM. V lost 2 bases and J lost 2; bases outside the gene matches: 12. The chain's CDR3 is CASSLAGARSVTKNIQYF. The DNA for the CDR3 is TGTGCCAGCAGTTTAGCGGGAGCCCGCTCGGTTACCAAAAACATTCAGTACTTC.

This sequence joins TRBV25-1 and TRBJ1-1; no clear D gene. This CDR3 is 12 amino acids long. Germline V CDR1 and CDR2: MGHDK, SYGVNS. Trimming pared 3 bases from V and 1 base from J, leaving 3 bases between. This chain's CDR3 is CASSDKNTEAFF. DNA for the CDR3: TGTGCCAGCAGTGACAAGAACACTGAAGCTTTCTTT.

This clone was recorded a few times. The chain combines TRBV6-6 with TRBJ1-2, with no clear D. The CDR3 loop spans 14 amino acids. Germline loops: CDR1 MNHNY, CDR2 SVGAGI (reference sequence). Trimming took off 6 bases at V and 4 bases at J, with 15 bases between the two ends. CDR3 loop: CASSPTGQSYGYTF. The CDR3 bases are TGTGCCAGCAGCCCCACTGGGCAGAGCTATGGCTACACCTTC.